Listed here are 14 T cell receptor beta chains from one sample, sequenced in a study of T cells in Graves' hyperthyroidism and ophthalmopathy (dated by TCRdb to between 2017 and 2020). Library creation used multiplex PCR. TCRdb lists the instrument as Illumina HiSeq 2000. Amplification of TCR beta CDR3 regions was carried out from RNA transcripts. A first-round RT-PCR of the TCR CDR3 used the HTBI primer set with the Qiagen OneStep RT-PCR kit. TCRdb trimmed the raw reads at Q25, called clones with MiXCR and kept productive beta chains. Identical CDR3 proteins give one entry, which carries the most common genes and DNA. The sample table lists fewer than 450,000 distinct CDR3 sequences, about a sixth of them with a count of one. The ten top clones hold approximately 33% of the sample. The sequenced sample consisted of blood. All receptors derive from a woman in her thirties with Graves' hyperthyroidism that later progressed to Graves' ophthalmopathy.

The V call is TRBV10-3, the J call TRBJ1-3; D possibly corresponds to TRBD1 (6 bases). Germline V gene sequence: CDR1 ENHRY, CDR2 SYGVKD. V dropped 11 bases and J dropped 2 bases, with 13 bases sitting between them. This CDR3 has 13 amino acids. The CDR3 here is CAASQGTGNTIYF. Here the CDR3 DNA reads TGTGCCGCCTCTCAGGGGACTGGAAACACCATATATTTT.

There are many counts of this clonotype. The chain joins TRBV2 to TRBJ2-3; 8 nucleotides line up with TRBD1. The V segment lost 3 bases and the J segment 2 bases; nucleotides outside the gene matches: 7. Germline CDR1 reads SNHLY; CDR2 reads FYNNEI. The CDR3 runs to 16 residues. The CDR3 spells CASSDSQGAYTDTQYF. In DNA form, the CDR3 reads TGTGCCAGCAGTGATAGCCAGGGGGCTTACACAGATACGCAGTATTTT. The entire variable domain, with the rest obtained from reference TRBV2 and TRBJ2-3, is as follows: EPEVTQTPSHQVTQMGQEVILRCVPISNHLYFYWYRQILGQKVEFLVSFYNNEISEKSEIFDDQFSVERPDGSNFTLKIRSTKLEDSAMYFCASSDSQGAYTDTQYFGPGTRLTVL.

There are a few counts of this clonotype. V usage is TRBV24-1 and J usage is TRBJ2-3, with D tentatively TRBD1 or TRBD2 (5 bases each). The CDR3 has 13 residues. Germline V gene sequence: CDR1 KGHDR, CDR2 SFDVKD. The V and J ends lost 4 bases and 8 bases respectively, with 12 bases between them. As DNA, the CDR3 is TGTGCCACCAGTGAAAGCCGGGACCTTACGCAGTATTTT. It codes for CATSESRDLTQYF.

This chain links TRBV5-1 with TRBJ2-2; 7 nucleotides agree with TRBD1. Germline assignment: CDR1 SGHRS and CDR2 YFSETQ. J gave up 5 bases and V 1 base, and 8 bases lay outside the gene matches. The length of the CDR3 is 16 residues. The CDR3 region has the DNA TGCGCCAGCAGCTTGACAGGGGCCTGGGTAACCGGGGAGCTGTTTTTT. It specifies CASSLTGAWVTGELFF.

This clonotype has only a few counts. A read error may be the cause here, since a much bigger clone is one base away. This chain connects TRBV12-3 or TRBV12-4 to TRBJ2-4; 9 bases line up with TRBD1. Trimming at V came to 7 bases and at J to 2 bases, leaving 9 bases not matched to a gene. The CDR3 contains 16 residues. DNA for the CDR3: TGTGCCAGCAATCTGGACAGGGGAGGAACCAAAAACATTCAGTACTTC. As protein: CASNLDRGGTKNIQYF.

This clonotype was seen at least ten times. The chain uses TRBV28 and TRBJ1-1; 8 bases map to TRBD1. CDR1 is MDHEN and CDR2 is SYDVKM in the germline V gene. The CDR3 is made up of 14 amino acids. Trimming at V came to 7 bases and at J to 5 bases, leaving 9 bases not matched to a gene. The CDR3 bases are TGTGCCAGCACCGGACAGGGTCTGAGTACTGAAGCTTTCTTT. Translating it yields CASTGQGLSTEAFF.

The genes are TRBV29-1 and TRBJ1-2; tentative D call: TRBD1 (5 bases). V was shortened by 3 bases and J by 0 bases, with 20 bases between the two germline ends. The germline V gene encodes CDR1 SQVTM and CDR2 ANQGSEA. This CDR3 region has 17 residues. CDR3 DNA: TGCAGCGTTGACGGGGGGTCCTCGCCCGCTACTAACTATGGCTACACCTTC. It encodes CSVDGGSSPATNYGYTF.

This clonotype was counted only a few times. The rearrangement links TRBV12-3 or TRBV12-4 to TRBJ1-1; D gene ambiguous. Trimming removed 2 bases from V and 6 bases from J, with 10 bases in between. CDR3 length: 13 amino acids. The DNA of the CDR3 is TGTGCCAGCAGTTTATATGGCAGCCCTGAAGCTTTCTTT. Translating it yields CASSLYGSPEAFF.

This clonotype has a count of ten or more. The chain couples TRBV28 to TRBJ1-4; a possible D gene is TRBD1 (5 bases). CDR3 length equals 16 residues. V dropped 2 bases and J dropped 7 bases, with 17 bases sitting between them. Per the germline V gene, CDR1 is MDHEN and CDR2 is SYDVKM. The CDR3 loop reads CASSLGGSPGAEKLFF. The DNA of the CDR3 is TGTGCCAGCAGTTTAGGGGGGTCACCTGGAGCTGAAAAACTGTTTTTT.

This clonotype was observed at least ten times. This rearrangement joins TRBV7-8 to TRBJ2-7; 8 bases map to TRBD1. CDR1 and CDR2 from the germline V gene are SGHVS and FQNEAQ. The CDR3 sequence is 14 residues long. Trimming took 3 bases from V and 8 from J; bases not matched to a gene: 9. CDR3 DNA: TGTGCCAGCAGCTTTTTCCAGGGGGCTTACAAGCAGTACTTC. Translating gives CASSFFQGAYKQYF.

Notes on this clonotype: A much more abundant neighbour one base away suggests this may be a read error. The chain recombines TRBV7-8 with TRBJ1-6; D not resolved. Per germline, CDR1 SGHVS and CDR2 FQNEAQ. This CDR3 has 15 amino acids. V lost 7 bases and J 2 bases, leaving 12 bases between the germline ends. CDR3 amino acids: CASTPGSPYNSPLHF. The CDR3 DNA reads TGTGCCAGCACCCCCGGGAGCCCCTATAATTCACCCCTCCACTTT.

Ten or more counts support this clonotype. The V call is TRBV7-9, the J call TRBJ2-3, with D hard to call. CDR1 SEHNR and CDR2 FQNEAQ come from the germline V gene (reference sequence). This CDR3 is built from 15 residues. The V end lost 8 bases, the J end lost 5 bases, and 20 bases lay between the germline ends. This CDR3 is CASPNHPALRDTQYF. The CDR3, as DNA: TGTGCCAGCCCGAACCATCCGGCCCTACGAGATACGCAGTATTTT.

This clonotype was observed a few times. The chain uses TRBV4-1 and TRBJ1-2, with D unresolved. The CDR3 is 16 residues long. Trimming stripped 3 bases from V and 3 bases from J, with 17 bases between. CDR1 and CDR2 (germline): MGHRA, YSYEKL. CDR3 in amino acids: CASSQLQEAHYYGYTF. The CDR3 DNA reads TGCGCCAGCAGCCAGCTTCAGGAGGCCCATTACTATGGCTACACCTTC.

This rearrangement joins TRBV6-1 to TRBJ2-1; D not certain. Germline loops: CDR1 MNHNS, CDR2 SASEGT. Trimming took off 8 bases at V and 0 bases at J, with 20 bases between the two ends. The CDR3 has 17 amino acids. The CDR3 nucleotides read TGTGCCAGCGGCGCGTCTGCTACTGCTTACTCCTACAATGAGCAGTTCTTC. It codes for CASGASATAYSYNEQFF.